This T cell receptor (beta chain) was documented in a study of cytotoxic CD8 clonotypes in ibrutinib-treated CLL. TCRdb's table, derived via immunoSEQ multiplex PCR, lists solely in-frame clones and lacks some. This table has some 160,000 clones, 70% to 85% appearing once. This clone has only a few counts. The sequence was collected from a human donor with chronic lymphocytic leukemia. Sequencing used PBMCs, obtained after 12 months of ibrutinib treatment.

CDR3 sequence reads: CASSLSTGGQPQHF. The CDR3 coding sequence is TGTGCCAGCAGTTTATCGACAGGGGGGCAGCCCCAGCATTTT. This rearrangement joins TRBV27 to TRBJ1-5, with 9 nucleotides matching TRBD1. CDR1 and CDR2 (germline): MNHEY, SMNVEV (reference sequence). Germline trimming cut 0 bases from V and 7 bases from J; bases unmatched to any gene: 1. The CDR3 is 14 residues long.